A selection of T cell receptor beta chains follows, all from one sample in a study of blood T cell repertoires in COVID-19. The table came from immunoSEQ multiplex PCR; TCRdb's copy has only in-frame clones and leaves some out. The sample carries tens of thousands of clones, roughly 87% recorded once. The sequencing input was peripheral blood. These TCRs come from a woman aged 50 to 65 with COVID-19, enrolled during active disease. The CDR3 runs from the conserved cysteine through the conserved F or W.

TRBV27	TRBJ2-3	CASSTGQGRFTDTQYF
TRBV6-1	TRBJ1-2	CASSESVNYGYTF
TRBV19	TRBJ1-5	CASSVTGARQPQHF
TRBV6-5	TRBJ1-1	CASSSNRNTEAFF
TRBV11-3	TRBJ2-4	CASSASGKNIQYF
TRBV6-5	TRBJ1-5	CASAEGGAGNQPQHF
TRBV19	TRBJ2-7	CASSRDLNYEQYF
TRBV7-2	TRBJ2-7	CASSRGRIYEQYF
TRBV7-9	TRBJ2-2	CASSFEGSDTGELFF
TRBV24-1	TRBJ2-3	CATSVGATDTQYF
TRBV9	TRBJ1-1	CASSETLGTEAFF
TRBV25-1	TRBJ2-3	CASSELAGGNTQYF
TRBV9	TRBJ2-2	CASSELGGVTGELFF
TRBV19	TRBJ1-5	CASNLREGSNQPQHF
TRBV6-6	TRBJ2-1	CASLPFPGDEQFF
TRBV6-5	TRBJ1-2	CASSYYGQGQGYTF
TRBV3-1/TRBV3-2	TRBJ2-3	CASSQSSSGNTQYF
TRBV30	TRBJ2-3	CAWSLGQRRTDTQYF
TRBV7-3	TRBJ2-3	CASSPGGGPTDTQYF
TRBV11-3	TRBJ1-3	CASSPWTDGNTIYF
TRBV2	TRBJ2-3	CASSATSGRSTDTQYF
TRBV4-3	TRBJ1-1	CASSQDGGLTEAFF
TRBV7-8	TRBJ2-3	CASSFMEQGGTGTSTDTQYF
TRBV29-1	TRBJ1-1	CSADRGNTEAFF
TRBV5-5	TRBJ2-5	CASSSKTSEQTQYF
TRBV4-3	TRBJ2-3	CASSQSSRGLGTDTQYF
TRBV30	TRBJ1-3	CAWSVMAGGLAGNTIYF
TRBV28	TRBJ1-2	CASNTNWQQKLNYGYTF
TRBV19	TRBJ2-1	CASKGASGRVGSDEQFF
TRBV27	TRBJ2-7	CASSFSSGPYEQYF
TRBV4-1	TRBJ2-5	CASSRAGLSQETQYF
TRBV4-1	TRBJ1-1	CASSQFSSNTEAFF
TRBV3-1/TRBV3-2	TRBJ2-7	CASAELLAGPGEQYF
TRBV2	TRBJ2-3	CASSAEQRTDTQYF
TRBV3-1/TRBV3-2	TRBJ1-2	CASSQGQGSSGYTF
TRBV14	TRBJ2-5	CASSHDGLFQYF
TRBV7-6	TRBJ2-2	CASSLATSNTGELFF
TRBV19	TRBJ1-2	CASSIIYRTGNYGYTF
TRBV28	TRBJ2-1	CASSLSGRDEQFF
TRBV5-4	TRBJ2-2	CASSFGGGPGTGELFF
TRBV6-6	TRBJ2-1	CASSYRTGGYGNEQFF
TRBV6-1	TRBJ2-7	CASSETGGTGYEQYF
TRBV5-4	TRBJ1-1	CASSPWGRATEAFF
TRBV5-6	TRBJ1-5	CASSLVGSGQPQHF
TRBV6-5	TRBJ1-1	CASSWDRVNTEAFF
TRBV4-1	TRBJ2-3	CASSSGKRTDTQYF
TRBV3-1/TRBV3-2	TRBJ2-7	CASSQEPTYEQYF
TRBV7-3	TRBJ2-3	CASSKAGGLTDTQYF